The subject of this entry is one TCR beta chain. V shed 2 bases and J shed 7 bases, with 11 bases lying between them. The CDR3 has 12 residues. From germline, CDR1 is SQVTM and CDR2 ANQGSEA. This entry is derived from a study of cytomegalovirus exposure and HLA in healthy donors. Use of 60 Vbeta and 13 Jbeta primers characterized the PCR. Clones were sequenced by immunoSEQ multiplex PCR, and TCRdb holds only the in-frame ones, with some missing. The sample consists of tens of thousands of clones, roughly 80% of them appearing once. This sequence originates from a man aged 25-45 years in good health and CMV-seronegative. The specimen was PBMCs. The genes are TRBV29-1 and TRBJ1-2, with D tentatively TRBD1 (5 bases). The CDR3 here is CSVESQGGGYTF. CDR3 bases: TGCAGCGTTGAATCGCAGGGTGGTGGCTACACCTTC.